This T cell receptor (beta chain) was sequenced during a study of cytomegalovirus exposure and HLA in healthy donors. PCR was performed using 60 Vbeta and 13 Jbeta primers. Profiling relied on immunoSEQ multiplex PCR, and the TCRdb table lists in-frame clones only, not all of them. There are 120,000 to 150,000 clones in the sample; around four fifths occur only once, and around 1.9% lies in the top ten. Germline assignment: CDR1 LNHDA and CDR2 SQIVND (reference sequence). Trimming took 3 bases from V and 4 from J, leaving 13 bases between them. This CDR3 region has 14 residues. V is TRBV19 and J is TRBJ2-7; a possible D gene is TRBD2 (5 bases). The specimen sequenced was PBMCs. The source of this sequence is a woman between 40 and 50 years old in good health and CMV-seronegative. Here the CDR3 DNA reads TGTGCCAGTAGTATCGAGGGATTCCAGTACGAGCAGTACTTC. Translating gives CASSIEGFQYEQYF.